Listed below are T cell receptor beta chains from one sample, sequenced in a study of T cells after yellow fever vaccination. TCRdb passed the 5' RACE reads through MiXCR, listing each CDR3 protein once. The sample contains 46,000 or so distinct CDR3 sequences, roughly 6.4% of which appear only once. The specimen comprised PBMCs, either bulk or a sorted T-cell subset (CD4+, CD8+, memory, or dextramer-sorted; not recorded which), sampled 45 days after the yellow fever booster vaccination. Receptors originate from a man aged 25 to 40 who received the YFV17D yellow fever vaccine. Each CDR3 is given with its conserved first and last residue. The D gene is left open where the match is weak. Clone size is stated in some rows and not others, as once, few, many or a class when expanded.

J gene	D gene	CDR3 length	V gene	clone size	CDR3 DNA	CDR3 protein
TRBJ2-7	.	12	TRBV20-1	many	TGCAGTGCTAGGTTCCTAGTGGGTGAGCAGTACTTC	CSARFLVGEQYF
TRBJ2-1	.	13	TRBV18	many	TGTGCCAGCTCACCAACCAGACAAAATGAGCAGTTCTTC	CASSPTRQNEQFF
TRBJ2-1	.	15	TRBV6-5	many	TGTGCCAGCAGTTACTCTAGTGGGGGCTACAATGAGCAGTTCTTC	CASSYSSGGYNEQFF
TRBJ2-7	.	16	TRBV7-2	many	TGTGCCAGCAGCTTAGCGGCAGGGACGTTGTCCTACGAGCAGTACTTC	CASSLAAGTLSYEQYF
TRBJ2-6	TRBD2	20	TRBV11-2	.	TGTGCCAGCAGCTTGGTATATCGACTAGCGGGAGTGGGTGGGGCCAACGTCCTGACTTTC	CASSLVYRLAGVGGANVLTF
TRBJ2-7	.	13	TRBV20-1	many	TGCAGTGCTAGAGCGGAGCGGCTCTACGAGCAGTACTTC	CSARAERLYEQYF
TRBJ2-7	.	11	TRBV3-1	many	TGTGCCAGCAGCCAAGATAGGGCCTTGGTCTTC	CASSQDRALVF
TRBJ2-1	TRBD1	11	TRBV2	.	TGTGCCAGCAGGAGGACAGGTGAGCAGTTCTTC	CASRRTGEQFF
TRBJ2-6	.	15	TRBV12-3/TRBV12-4	.	TGTGCCAGCAGTTTTGGGGGCCCAGGGGCCAACGTCCTGACTTTC	CASSFGGPGANVLTF
TRBJ2-7	.	14	TRBV4-3	many	TGCGCCAGCAGCCAGGACTTGGGTGACTACGAGCAGTACTTC	CASSQDLGDYEQYF
TRBJ2-1	.	14	TRBV9	.	TGTGCCAGCAGCGTTGGTGGGAGCAACAATGAGCAGTTCTTC	CASSVGGSNNEQFF
TRBJ1-2	TRBD1	15	TRBV4-2	many	TGTGCCAGCAGCCAGTCACAGGGGCCGTTATATGGCTACACCTTC	CASSQSQGPLYGYTF
TRBJ1-6	.	14	TRBV27	.	TGTGCCAGCAGTTTACAGCAGGGCCGCATACCCCTCCACTTT	CASSLQQGRIPLHF
TRBJ2-1	.	16	TRBV5-4	many	TGTGCCAGCAGCTTGGCCCCTAGCGGACAGAACAATGAGCAGTTCTTC	CASSLAPSGQNNEQFF
TRBJ2-2	.	15	TRBV3-1	few	TGTGCCAGCAGCCCCTGGGGACGGGACACCGGGGAGCTGTTTTTT	CASSPWGRDTGELFF
TRBJ1-6	.	15	TRBV27	.	TGTGCCAGCATGTCGGTTGCCGGCTGGGACGCACCCCTCCACTTT	CASMSVAGWDAPLHF
TRBJ2-7	TRBD2	13	TRBV20-1	.	TGCAGTGCCCAGGGACTAGCGGGAAGCGAGCAGTACTTC	CSAQGLAGSEQYF
TRBJ2-7	TRBD2	15	TRBV28	many	TGTGCCAGCACCCTAGCGGGACCGGCATCCTACGAGCAGTACTTC	CASTLAGPASYEQYF
TRBJ1-3	.	16	TRBV7-2	many	TGTGCCAGCAGCCCCCTTTCGACGAACTCTGGAAACACCATATATTTT	CASSPLSTNSGNTIYF
TRBJ2-4	.	15	TRBV19	many	TGTGCCAGTAGTATTGAGGGGACGGCCAAAAACATTCAGTACTTC	CASSIEGTAKNIQYF
TRBJ2-7	.	13	TRBV7-2	many	TGTGCCAGCAGCTTAGGTGGCGTGGGAGAGCAGTACTTC	CASSLGGVGEQYF
TRBJ2-1	.	15	TRBV27	many	TGTGCCAGCAGTCGGCGAAATAGCGGCTACAATGAGCAGTTCTTC	CASSRRNSGYNEQFF
TRBJ2-5	TRBD2	13	TRBV4-3	many	TGCGCCAGCAGCCAGGCGGGAGGCGAGACCCAGTACTTC	CASSQAGGETQYF
TRBJ2-5	.	12	TRBV10-3	few	TGTGCCATCGCCAGCGGCCAAGAGACCCAGTACTTC	CAIASGQETQYF
TRBJ2-7	.	17	TRBV7-2	medium-sized	TGTGCCAGCAGCCCCCAGTGGGTGGGCAATGGGCCCTACGAGCAGTACTTC	CASSPQWVGNGPYEQYF
TRBJ2-1	.	12	TRBV19	many	TGTGCCAGTAGTCCGGGGATCGCTGAGCAGTTCTTC	CASSPGIAEQFF
TRBJ2-7	.	15	TRBV2	.	TGTGCCAGCAGCGGGGGACAGTCGAGCTCCTACGAGCAGTACTTC	CASSGGQSSSYEQYF
TRBJ2-7	TRBD1	15	TRBV28	many	TGTGCCAGCAGTCCCACCGGGACAGGCGCCTACGAGCAGTACTTC	CASSPTGTGAYEQYF
TRBJ1-2	.	16	TRBV4-3	.	TGCGCCAGCAGCCAGGAGCAAACCCGCCGCGGATATGGCTACACCTTC	CASSQEQTRRGYGYTF
TRBJ2-5	.	14	TRBV5-1	many	TGCGCCAGCAGCGCCCCGGGACACCACCCGACCCAGTACTTC	CASSAPGHHPTQYF
TRBJ2-5	.	12	TRBV7-9	many	TGTGCCAGCAGCTTTGCTCAAGAGACCCAGTACTTC	CASSFAQETQYF
TRBJ2-5	.	11	TRBV19	few	TGTGCCAGTATCTCGGGGGAGACCCAGTACTTC	CASISGETQYF
TRBJ2-6	.	15	TRBV24-1	few	TGTGCCACCAGTGATCGCCTCTCTGGGGCCAACGTCCTGACTTTC	CATSDRLSGANVLTF
TRBJ2-1	TRBD2	15	TRBV7-9	many	TGTGCCAGCAGCCAAGGGAGCGGGAGTTGGAATGAGCAGTTCTTC	CASSQGSGSWNEQFF
TRBJ2-4	.	14	TRBV7-2	many	TGTGCCAGCAGCTTGGAGGGTTCCAAAAACATTCAGTACTTC	CASSLEGSKNIQYF
TRBJ2-5	.	13	TRBV7-2	many	TGTGCCAGCAACGATAGAGGGATGAAGACCCAGTACTTC	CASNDRGMKTQYF
TRBJ1-2	TRBD1	17	TRBV27	.	TGTGCCAGCAGTTTCCGACAGGGAAAAGTCGGTAACTATGGCTACACCTTC	CASSFRQGKVGNYGYTF